These 11 T cell receptor beta chains came from one sample sequenced in a study of T cells expressing NK-cell markers. TCRdb reprocessed the 5' RACE reads and keeps a single row for each CDR3 protein, giving no DNA. Found here are 130,000 to 150,000 distinct CDR3 sequences; the top ten clones hold about 12%. The sequenced sample consisted of blood T cells: a sorted CD56 or NKG2C T cell subset, CD4+ or CD8+ T cells, or bulk PBMC T cells (not recorded which). The receptors were sampled from a man aged 18 to 30 in good health.

This rearrangement joins TRBV3-1 to TRBJ2-3; the TCRdb D gene call, TRBD1, has no DNA to confirm it. Germline lookup yields CDR1 LGHDT and CDR2 YNNKEL (reference sequence). The CDR3 is 17 amino acids. This CDR3 is CASSRVWRTGGSDTQYF.

The chain employs TRBV12-3 or TRBV12-4 and TRBJ1-4. This CDR3 region has 16 residues. CDR3 amino acids: CASRSDSATTNEKLFF.

This chain uses TRBV4-1 with TRBJ2-2; TCRdb names TRBD1, which stays unverified in the absence of DNA. CDR1 is MGHRA, CDR2 YSYEKL, per germline. The CDR3 loop spans 13 amino acids. The CDR3 sequence: CASTSGQTGELFF.

The chain carries TRBV10-3 and TRBJ2-3; the D call of TRBD1 rests on TCRdb alone, since no DNA is present to check it. The CDR3 runs to 16 residues. Germline V gene sequence: CDR1 ENHRY, CDR2 SYGVKD. The CDR3 loop reads CAISHRDRGLTDTQYF.

V usage is TRBV30 and J usage is TRBJ1-4; TCRdb's assignment of TRBD1 cannot be checked, as there is no DNA. The CDR3 is 14 residues long. Germline assignment: CDR1 GTSNPN and CDR2 SVGIG (reference sequence). CDR3 amino acids: CAWAFGQGIEKLFF.

V is TRBV29-1 and J is TRBJ2-7; lacking DNA, the TRBD2 call made by TCRdb goes unchecked. The CDR3 is 16 residues long. The germline V gene encodes CDR1 SQVTM and CDR2 ANQGSEA. The CDR3 spells CSVATGTSGGSYEQYF.

V gene TRBV7-9 combines with J gene TRBJ1-5; TCRdb lists TRBD1, though no DNA is available to test this call. The CDR3 length is 13 residues. Germline values: CDR1 SEHNR, CDR2 FQNEAQ (reference sequence). This CDR3 is CASSSGDREPQHF.

V usage is TRBV11-2 and J usage is TRBJ2-1; TCRdb returns TRBD1, unconfirmable since there is no DNA. Germline lookup yields CDR1 SGHAT and CDR2 FQNNGV. This CDR3 region has 16 residues. CDR3: CASSGQIRVPSDEQFF.

The chain recombines TRBV4-1 with TRBJ2-7. This CDR3 has 13 amino acids. Germline loops: CDR1 MGHRA, CDR2 YSYEKL. CDR3 residues: CASSQGRSYEQYF.

V gene TRBV29-1 combines with J gene TRBJ2-5. Germline assignment: CDR1 SQVTM and CDR2 ANQGSEA. The CDR3 loop spans 12 amino acids. CDR3 protein: CSVVHGQETQYF.

This sequence joins TRBV13 and TRBJ1-5; no DNA is available, so the TRBD1 call from TCRdb remains unchecked. CDR3 length: 13 amino acids. Germline lookup yields CDR1 PRHDT and CDR2 FYEKMQ (reference sequence). The chain's CDR3 is CASSPGVHQPQHF.